One T cell receptor beta chain is described in this entry. This clonotype appeared a few times. Its recognized antigen is unknown. Base-call qualities are not available, and no considerably larger clone is one nucleotide away. The germline V gene supplies CDR1 MNHEY and CDR2 SVGEGT. Taken from cysteine to valine, the CDR3 has 13 residues. CDR3 DNA only is kept here, 39 bases in frame from base 1. V loses 5 bases, J loses 4 bases, and the germline ends lie 12 bases apart. This entry is derived from a study of T cells after yellow fever vaccination (dated by TCRdb to the late 2010s). Background for the entire study: Libraries from fractions with low cell numbers were prepared with the SMART-Seq v4 Ultra Low Input RNA kit. To follow T-cell clones before and after both primary and booster YFV17D yellow fever vaccination, bulk TCR alpha and beta repertoires underwent longitudinal sequencing. Two healthy male donors made up the cohort, one aged 18 to 30 years and the other aged 30 to 40 years. Blood samples were taken at several timepoints before and after primary and secondary immunization, and bulk PBMC replicates and cell subsets were isolated.

The research as a whole found: A small share of clonotypes was detected in both CD4 and CD8 compartments, with the overlap likely arising from convergent recombination. The secondary T-cell response was weaker than the primary response but faster, peaking on day 5 instead of day 15. FACS-sorted repertoires could contain abundant contaminating clonotypes from the bulk population, so computational filtering was required. Because the study included only a couple of donors, the extent to which the findings can be generalized is limited. Most clones expanded after primary vaccination (96% of CD4 and roughly 88% of CD8) were re-detected after the booster, suggesting that broad memory maintenance occurred.

This specimen's treatment or condition label, per the study, means: live attenuated yellow fever vaccine strain. At each blood-draw timepoint, two biological replicates of bulk PBMCs were collected. PBMCs were isolated from peripheral blood using a standard Ficoll-Paque protocol. TriZol was used to extract RNA from bulk PBMCs, from CD4 and CD8 fractions, and from dextramer-positive and dextramer-negative fractions. TCR cDNA was synthesized by 5'RACE template switching, through which a universal primer site and unique molecular identifiers were introduced. Priming of cDNA synthesis was performed from both the TCR alpha and TCR beta constant segments. Library amplification used two PCR steps, and the second PCR step added sample barcodes and sequencing adapters. Sequencing of libraries was done on Illumina HiSeq 2500 (2x100 bp) or NovaSeq (2x150 bp). For the original study's pipeline: MIGEC handled demultiplexing of reads and collapsing into UMI consensus sequences, while MiXCR performed V(D)J alignment. Vaccine-responding clonotypes were identified with edgeR using replicate PBMC samples, with FDR below 0.01 and a log2 fold change above 5 up to day 15 being required. CD4 or CD8 identity was assigned to each bulk clonotype according to whether the clonotype was present at higher abundance in the sequenced CD4 repertoire or the sequenced CD8 repertoire. Clones were called with MiXCR by TCRdb after fastp trimmed the public reads at Q25, and only in-frame beta chains were retained. Entries that share a CDR3 protein sequence are merged under the most common genes and DNA. TCRdb, not the original authors, processed these V and J calls. Recorded for this sample are about 510,000 distinct CDR3 sequences; around a fifth of them occurred a single time. The biggest ten clones account for less than 20% of the sample.

The chain was built from TRBV6-2 or TRBV6-3 and TRBJ2-7, with no confident D gene call. The input for sequencing was PBMCs, taken around 3 weeks after the first yellow fever vaccination. This TCR was recovered from a man aged 18 to 29 who received the YFV17D yellow fever vaccine. The CDR3 region: CASSQQFLYEQYV. The nucleotide sequence reads TGTGCCAGCAGTCAACAGTTCTTATACGAGCAGTACGTC.